A selection of T cell receptor beta chains follows, all from one sample in a study of T cell responses to AZD1222 COVID-19 vaccine. Clones were sequenced by immunoSEQ multiplex PCR, and TCRdb holds only the in-frame ones, with some missing. The table lists 95,000 to 150,000 clones, about 92% of them singletons. The sequencing here drew on peripheral blood, taken on day 0 of AZD1222 vaccination. The receptors originated from an adult in good health. Both conserved end residues are part of each CDR3. Each record gives: V gene, D gene, J gene, CDR3 protein, CDR3 DNA. A D gene is named only where the DNA matches it firmly.

V: TRBV5-1
D: .
J: TRBJ1-1
CDR3: CASSIGQTTEAFF
DNA: TGCGCCAGCAGCATCGGACAGACCACTGAAGCTTTCTTT

V: TRBV7-9
D: .
J: TRBJ2-1
CDR3: CASSLVASRNPEQFF
DNA: TGTGCCAGCAGCTTAGTGGCTAGCCGGAATCCTGAGCAGTTCTTC

V: TRBV12-5
D: .
J: TRBJ1-1
CDR3: CASGLVSRGAIRTEAFF
DNA: TGTGCTAGTGGTTTGGTAAGCAGGGGCGCGATCAGGACTGAAGCTTTCTTT

V: TRBV2
D: TRBD2
J: TRBJ2-5
CDR3: CASSQRGKETQYF
DNA: TGTGCCAGCAGTCAGCGGGGGAAAGAGACCCAGTACTTC

V: TRBV6-4
D: TRBD2
J: TRBJ2-1
CDR3: CASSDGLAGGNEQFF
DNA: TGTGCCAGCAGTGACGGGCTAGCGGGAGGCAATGAGCAGTTCTTC

V: TRBV25-1
D: .
J: TRBJ2-7
CDR3: CASSDPRGGVGSEQYF
DNA: TGTGCCAGCAGTGATCCCAGGGGTGGGGTAGGAAGCGAGCAGTACTTC

V: TRBV2
D: TRBD2
J: TRBJ2-3
CDR3: CASSGLAGGSTDTQYF
DNA: TGTGCCAGCAGTGGCCTAGCGGGAGGATCCACAGATACGCAGTATTTT

V: TRBV5-1
D: .
J: TRBJ2-1
CDR3: CASSSRQASYNEQFF
DNA: TGCGCCAGCAGCTCGCGACAGGCCTCCTACAATGAGCAGTTCTTC

V: TRBV5-6
D: .
J: TRBJ2-5
CDR3: CASSPTGQETQYF
DNA: TGTGCCAGCAGCCCGACAGGACAAGAGACCCAGTACTTC

V: TRBV18
D: .
J: TRBJ1-2
CDR3: CASSPPGERSNYGYTF
DNA: TGTGCCAGCTCACCACCCGGAGAAAGAAGTAACTATGGCTACACCTTC